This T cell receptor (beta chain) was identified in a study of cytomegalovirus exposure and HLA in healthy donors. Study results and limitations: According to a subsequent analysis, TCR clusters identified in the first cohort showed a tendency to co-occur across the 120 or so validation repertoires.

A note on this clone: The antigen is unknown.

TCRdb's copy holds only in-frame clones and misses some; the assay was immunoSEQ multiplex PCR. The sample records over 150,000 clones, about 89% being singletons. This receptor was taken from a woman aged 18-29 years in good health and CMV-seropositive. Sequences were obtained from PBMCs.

The CDR3 reads CAPRGRDNEQFF. DNA for the CDR3: TGTGCACCTAGGGGTAGGGACAATGAGCAGTTCTTC. The chain is built from TRBV2 and TRBJ2-1; D is perhaps TRBD1 (5 bases). The CDR3 runs to 12 residues. Looked up from germline, CDR1 is SNHLY and CDR2 is FYNNEI.